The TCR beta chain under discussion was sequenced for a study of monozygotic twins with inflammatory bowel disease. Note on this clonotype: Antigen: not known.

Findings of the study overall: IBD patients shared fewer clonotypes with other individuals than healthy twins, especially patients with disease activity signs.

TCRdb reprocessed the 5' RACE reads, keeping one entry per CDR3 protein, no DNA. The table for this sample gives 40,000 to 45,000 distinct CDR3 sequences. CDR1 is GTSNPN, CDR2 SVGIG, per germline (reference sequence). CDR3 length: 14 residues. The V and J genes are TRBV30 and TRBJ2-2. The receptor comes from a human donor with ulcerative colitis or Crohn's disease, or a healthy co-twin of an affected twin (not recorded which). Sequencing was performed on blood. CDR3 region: CAWSVRFRTGELFF.